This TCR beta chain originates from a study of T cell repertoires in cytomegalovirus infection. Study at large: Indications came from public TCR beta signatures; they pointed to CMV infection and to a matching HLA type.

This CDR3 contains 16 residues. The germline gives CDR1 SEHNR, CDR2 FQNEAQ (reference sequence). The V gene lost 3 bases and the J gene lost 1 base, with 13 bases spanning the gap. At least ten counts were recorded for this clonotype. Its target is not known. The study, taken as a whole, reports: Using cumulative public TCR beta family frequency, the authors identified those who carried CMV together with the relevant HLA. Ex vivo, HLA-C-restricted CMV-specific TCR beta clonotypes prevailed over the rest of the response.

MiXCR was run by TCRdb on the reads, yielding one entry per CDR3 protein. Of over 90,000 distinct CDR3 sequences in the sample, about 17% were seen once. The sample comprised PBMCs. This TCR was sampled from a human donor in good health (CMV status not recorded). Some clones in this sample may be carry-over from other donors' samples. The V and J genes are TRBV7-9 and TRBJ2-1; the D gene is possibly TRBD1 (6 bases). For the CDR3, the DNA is TGTGCCAGCAGCTTCCCGAGAGGACAGTCCTACAATGAGCAGTTCTTC. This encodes CASSFPRGQSYNEQFF.